This T cell receptor (beta chain) is drawn from a study of cytomegalovirus exposure and HLA in healthy donors. CDR3 length equals 11 residues. Germline CDR1 is MNHNY and CDR2 is SVGAGI (reference sequence). V was cut by 7 bases and J by 3 bases, with 5 bases left in between. The PCR was carried out with 60 Vbeta primers and 13 Jbeta primers. TCRdb keeps only in-frame clones here, not all; method: immunoSEQ multiplex PCR. The repertoire holds 110,000 or so clones, with approximately 70% as singletons. Study-level points and caveats: Most sequenced TCRs were rare (though some public TCRs occurred in many donors).

This clone has only one observation. Its target is unknown. Sequences were obtained from PBMCs. The clonotype originates from a woman aged 65 to 85 in good health and CMV-seropositive. The chain uses TRBV6-6 and TRBJ2-3; D is uncertain. CDR3 nucleotides: TGTGCCAGCACCCAAACAGATACGCAGTATTTT. It codes for CASTQTDTQYF.